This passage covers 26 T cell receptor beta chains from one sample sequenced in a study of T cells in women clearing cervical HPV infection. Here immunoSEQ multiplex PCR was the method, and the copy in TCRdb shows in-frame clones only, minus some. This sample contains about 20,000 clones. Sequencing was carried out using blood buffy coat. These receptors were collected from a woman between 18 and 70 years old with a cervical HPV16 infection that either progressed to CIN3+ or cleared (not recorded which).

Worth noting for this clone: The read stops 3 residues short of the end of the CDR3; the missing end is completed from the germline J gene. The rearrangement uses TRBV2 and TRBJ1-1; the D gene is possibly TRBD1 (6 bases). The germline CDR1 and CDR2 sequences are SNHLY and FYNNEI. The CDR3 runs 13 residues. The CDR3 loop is CASSEVRRGKAFF. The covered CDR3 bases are TGTGCCAGCAGTGAAGTCCGCAGGGGAAAA.

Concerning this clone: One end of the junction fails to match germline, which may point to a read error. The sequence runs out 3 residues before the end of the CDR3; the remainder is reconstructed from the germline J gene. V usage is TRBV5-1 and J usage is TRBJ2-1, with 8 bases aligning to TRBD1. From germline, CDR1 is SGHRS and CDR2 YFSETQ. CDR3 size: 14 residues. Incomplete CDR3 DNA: TGCACCAGCAGCTTGGACAGGGCCTACAATGAG. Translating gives CTSSLDRAYNE. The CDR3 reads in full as CTSSLDRAYNEQFF.

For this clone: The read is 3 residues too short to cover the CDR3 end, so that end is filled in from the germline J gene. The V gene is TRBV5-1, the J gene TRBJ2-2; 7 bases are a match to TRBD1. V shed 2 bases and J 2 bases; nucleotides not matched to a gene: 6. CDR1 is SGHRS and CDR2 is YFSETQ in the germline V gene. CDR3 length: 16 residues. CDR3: CASSLNRGSNTGELFF. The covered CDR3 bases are TGCGCCAGCAGCTTAAACAGGGGTTCAAACACCGGGGAG.

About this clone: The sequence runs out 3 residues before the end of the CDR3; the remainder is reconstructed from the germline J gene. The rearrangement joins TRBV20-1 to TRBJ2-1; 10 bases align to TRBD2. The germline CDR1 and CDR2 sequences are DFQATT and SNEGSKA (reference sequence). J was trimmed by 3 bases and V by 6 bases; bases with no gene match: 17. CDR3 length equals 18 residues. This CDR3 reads CSARSTAGGGLGYNEQFF. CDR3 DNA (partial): TGCAGTGCCAGGAGTACAGCGGGGGGGGGCTTGGGCTACAATGAG.

The part of the CDR3 DNA that was read is TGTGCCAGCAGTCTTACTCCGGGACTAGCGGACCAAGAGACG. Translating it yields CASSLTPGLADQET. The entire CDR3 sequence reads CASSLTPGLADQETQYF. The chain employs TRBV7-8 and TRBJ2-3; 11 bases line up with TRBD2. The read terminates 3 residues ahead of where the CDR3 ends, so the germline J gene completes it. There are 17 residues in the CDR3. Germline V gene sequence: CDR1 SGHVS, CDR2 FQNEAQ. The whole variable domain, remainder taken from reference TRBV7-8 and TRBJ2-3, is GAGVSQSPRYKVAKRGQDVALRCDPISGHVSLFWYQQALGQGPEFLTYFQNEAQLDKSGLPSDRFFAERPEGSVSTLKIQRTQQEDSAVYLCASSLTPGLADQETQYFGPGTRLTVL.

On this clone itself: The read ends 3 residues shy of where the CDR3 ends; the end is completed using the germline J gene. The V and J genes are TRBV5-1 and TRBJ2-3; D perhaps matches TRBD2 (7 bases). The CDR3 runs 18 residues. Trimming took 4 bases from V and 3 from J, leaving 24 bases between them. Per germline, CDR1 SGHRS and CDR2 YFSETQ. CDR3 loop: CASSPGRMGGPLTDTQYF. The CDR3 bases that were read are TGCGCCAGCAGCCCCGGGAGGATGGGGGGGCCATTGACAGATACG. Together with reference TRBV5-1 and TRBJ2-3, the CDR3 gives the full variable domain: KAGVTQTPRYLIKTRGQQVTLSCSPISGHRSVSWYQQTPGQGLQFLFEYFSETQRNKGNFPGRFSGRQFSNSRSEMNVSTLELGDSALYLCASSPGRMGGPLTDTQYFGPGTRLTVL.

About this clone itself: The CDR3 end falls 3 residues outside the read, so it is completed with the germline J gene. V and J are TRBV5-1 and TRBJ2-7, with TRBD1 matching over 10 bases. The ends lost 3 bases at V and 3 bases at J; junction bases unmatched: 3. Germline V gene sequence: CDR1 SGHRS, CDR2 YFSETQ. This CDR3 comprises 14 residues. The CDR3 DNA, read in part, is TGCGCCAGCAGCTACGGACAGGGGGACTACGAG. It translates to CASSYGQGDYE. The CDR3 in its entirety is CASSYGQGDYEQYF.

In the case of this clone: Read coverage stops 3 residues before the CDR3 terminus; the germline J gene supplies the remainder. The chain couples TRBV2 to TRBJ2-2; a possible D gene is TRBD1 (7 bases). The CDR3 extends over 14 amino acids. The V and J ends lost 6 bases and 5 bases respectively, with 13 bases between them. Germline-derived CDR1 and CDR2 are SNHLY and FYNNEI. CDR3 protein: CASRPGGQTGELFF. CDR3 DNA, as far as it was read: TGTGCCAGCAGACCCGGGGGACAGACCGGGGAG.

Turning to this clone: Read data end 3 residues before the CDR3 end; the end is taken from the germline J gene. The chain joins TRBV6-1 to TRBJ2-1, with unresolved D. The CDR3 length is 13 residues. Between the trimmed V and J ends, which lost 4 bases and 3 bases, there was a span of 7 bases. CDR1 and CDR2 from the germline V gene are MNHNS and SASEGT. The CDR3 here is CASSVAVYNEQFF. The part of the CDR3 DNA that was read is TGTGCCAGCAGTGTTGCAGTCTACAATGAG.

The sequenced CDR3 bases are TGTGCCAGCAACCCCCTGGGAACAGGGGGAACCTACGAG. Translated: CASNPLGTGGTYE. The entire CDR3 is CASNPLGTGGTYEQYF. This chain connects TRBV28 to TRBJ2-7; 8 nucleotides line up with TRBD1. The CDR3 end falls 3 residues outside the read, so it is completed with the germline J gene. CDR1 and CDR2 from the germline V gene are MDHEN and SYDVKM. V gave up 7 bases and J gave up 2 bases; unmatched junction bases: 13. This CDR3 is built from 16 residues.

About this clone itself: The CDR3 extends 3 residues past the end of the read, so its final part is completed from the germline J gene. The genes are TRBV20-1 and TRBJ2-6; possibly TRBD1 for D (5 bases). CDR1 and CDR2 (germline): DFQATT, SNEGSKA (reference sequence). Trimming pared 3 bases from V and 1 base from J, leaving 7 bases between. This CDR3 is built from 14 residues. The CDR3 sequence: CSASRASGANVLTF. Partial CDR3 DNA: TGCAGTGCTAGCAGGGCGTCTGGGGCCAACGTC.

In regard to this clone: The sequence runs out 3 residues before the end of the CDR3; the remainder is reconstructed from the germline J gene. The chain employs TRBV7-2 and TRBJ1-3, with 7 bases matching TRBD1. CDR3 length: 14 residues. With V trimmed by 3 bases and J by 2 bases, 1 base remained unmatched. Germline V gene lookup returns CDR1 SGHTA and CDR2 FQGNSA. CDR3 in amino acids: CASSFDRAGNTIYF. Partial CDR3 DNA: TGTGCCAGCAGCTTCGACAGGGCTGGAAACACC.

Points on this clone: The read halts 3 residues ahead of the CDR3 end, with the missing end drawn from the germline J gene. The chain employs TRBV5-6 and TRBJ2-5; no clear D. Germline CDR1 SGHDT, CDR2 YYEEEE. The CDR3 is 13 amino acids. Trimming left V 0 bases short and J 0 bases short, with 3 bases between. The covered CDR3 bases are TGTGCCAGCAGCTTGGTAGACCAAGAGACC. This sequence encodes CASSLVDQET. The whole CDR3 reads CASSLVDQETQYF. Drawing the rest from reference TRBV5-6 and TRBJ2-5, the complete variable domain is DAGVTQSPTHLIKTRGQQVTLRCSPKSGHDTVSWYQQALGQGPQFIFQYYEEEERQRGNFPDRFSGHQFPNYSSELNVNALLLGDSALYLCASSLVDQETQYFGPGTRLLVL.

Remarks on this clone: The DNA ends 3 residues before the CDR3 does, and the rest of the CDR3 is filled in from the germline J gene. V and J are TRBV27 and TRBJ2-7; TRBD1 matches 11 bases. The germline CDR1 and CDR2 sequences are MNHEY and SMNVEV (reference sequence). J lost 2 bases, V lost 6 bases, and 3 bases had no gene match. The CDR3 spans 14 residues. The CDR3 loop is CASRRTGGPYEQYF. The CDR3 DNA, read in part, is TGTGCCAGCAGGAGGACAGGGGGCCCCTACGAG.

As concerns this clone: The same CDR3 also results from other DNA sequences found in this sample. The chain's CDR3 is CSARGYGGGKQETQYF. Incomplete CDR3 DNA: TGCAGTGCTAGGGGTTACGGCGGGGGTAAACAAGAGACC. The rearrangement uses TRBV20-1 and TRBJ2-5; 7 nucleotides line up with TRBD2. Read data end 3 residues before the CDR3 end; the end is taken from the germline J gene. Trimming removed 3 bases from V and 2 bases from J; junction bases left unmatched: 12. The V gene's germline CDR1 is DFQATT and CDR2 SNEGSKA (reference sequence). CDR3 length: 16 amino acids.

The CDR3 DNA, read in part, is TGTGCCAGCAGTGGACAGGGGAGAGAGACC. It specifies CASSGQGRET. The complete CDR3 sequence is CASSGQGRETQYF. This rearrangement joins TRBV6-1 to TRBJ2-5, with 8 bases identical to TRBD1. Read coverage stops 3 residues before the CDR3 terminus; the germline J gene supplies the remainder. The CDR3 sequence is 13 residues long. Trimming at V came to 4 bases and at J to 4 bases, leaving 2 bases not matched to a gene. Germline V gene data show CDR1 as MNHNS and CDR2 as SASEGT.

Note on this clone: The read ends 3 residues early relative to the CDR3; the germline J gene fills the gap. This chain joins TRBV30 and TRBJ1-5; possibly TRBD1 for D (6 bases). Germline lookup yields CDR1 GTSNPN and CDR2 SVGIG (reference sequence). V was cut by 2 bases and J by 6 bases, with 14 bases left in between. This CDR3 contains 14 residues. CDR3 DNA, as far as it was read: TGTGCCTGGAGTTCCACAGGGTGGGGTCAGCCC. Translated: CAWSSTGWGQP. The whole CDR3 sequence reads CAWSSTGWGQPQHF.

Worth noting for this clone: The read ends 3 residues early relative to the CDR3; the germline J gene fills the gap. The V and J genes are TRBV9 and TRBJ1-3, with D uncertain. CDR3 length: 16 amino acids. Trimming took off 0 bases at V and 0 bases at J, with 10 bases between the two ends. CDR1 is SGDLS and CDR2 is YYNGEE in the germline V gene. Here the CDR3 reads CASSVEDLSSGNTIYF. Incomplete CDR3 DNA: TGTGCCAGCAGCGTAGAGGACTTGAGCTCTGGAAACACC.

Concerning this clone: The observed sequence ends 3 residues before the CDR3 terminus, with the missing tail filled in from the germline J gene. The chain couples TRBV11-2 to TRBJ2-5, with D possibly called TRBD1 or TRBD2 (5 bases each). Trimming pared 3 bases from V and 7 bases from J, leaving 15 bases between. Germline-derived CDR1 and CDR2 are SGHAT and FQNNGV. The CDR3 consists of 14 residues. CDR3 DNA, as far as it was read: TGTGCCAGCAGCTTCCCAGGGAGCGACAGGACC. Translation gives CASSFPGSDRT. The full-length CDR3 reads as CASSFPGSDRTQYF. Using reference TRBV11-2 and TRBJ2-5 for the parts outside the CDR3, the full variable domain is EAGVAQSPRYKIIEKRQSVAFWCNPISGHATLYWYQQILGQGPKLLIQFQNNGVVDDSQLPKDRFSAERLKGVDSTLKIQPAKLEDSAVYLCASSFPGSDRTQYFGPGTRLLVL.

The covered CDR3 bases are TGCAGTGCTAGTACAGGGGTGAACACTGAA. Amino acid sequence: CSASTGVNTE. The full CDR3 is CSASTGVNTEAFF. V gene TRBV20-1 combines with J gene TRBJ1-1; 7 bases are shared with TRBD1. The read halts 3 residues ahead of the CDR3 end, with the missing end drawn from the germline J gene. The ends lost 3 bases at V and 0 bases at J; junction bases unmatched: 1. This CDR3 contains 13 residues. Germline V gene lookup returns CDR1 DFQATT and CDR2 SNEGSKA (reference sequence).

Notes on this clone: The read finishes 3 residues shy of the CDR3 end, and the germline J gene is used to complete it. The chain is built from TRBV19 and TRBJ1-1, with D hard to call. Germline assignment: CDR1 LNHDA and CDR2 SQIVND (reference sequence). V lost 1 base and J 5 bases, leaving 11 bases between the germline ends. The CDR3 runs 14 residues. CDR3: CASSIATPETEAFF. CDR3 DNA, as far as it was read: TGTGCCAGTAGTATAGCAACGCCAGAGACTGAA.

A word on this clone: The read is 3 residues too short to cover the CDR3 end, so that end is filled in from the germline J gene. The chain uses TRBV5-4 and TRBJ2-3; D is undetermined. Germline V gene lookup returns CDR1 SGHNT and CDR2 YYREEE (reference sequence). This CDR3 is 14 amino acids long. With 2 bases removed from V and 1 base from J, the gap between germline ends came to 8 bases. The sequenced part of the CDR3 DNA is TGTGCCAGCAGCTTCGAGGTTGGCACAGATACG. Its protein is CASSFEVGTDT. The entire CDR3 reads CASSFEVGTDTQYF.

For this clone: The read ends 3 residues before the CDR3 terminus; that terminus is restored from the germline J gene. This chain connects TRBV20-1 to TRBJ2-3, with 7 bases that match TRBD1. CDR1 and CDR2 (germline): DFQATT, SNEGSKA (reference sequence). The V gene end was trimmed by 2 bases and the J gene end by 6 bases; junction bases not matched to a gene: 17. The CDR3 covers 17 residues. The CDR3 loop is CSARTGPGQLMVDTQYF. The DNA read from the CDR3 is TGCAGTGCTAGAACTGGGCCGGGACAGCTAATGGTCGATACG.

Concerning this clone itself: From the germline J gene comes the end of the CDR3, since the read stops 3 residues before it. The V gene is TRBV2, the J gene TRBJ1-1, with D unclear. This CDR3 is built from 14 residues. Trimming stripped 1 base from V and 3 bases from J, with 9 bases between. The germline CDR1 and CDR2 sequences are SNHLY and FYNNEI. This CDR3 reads CASSEGRWHTEAFF. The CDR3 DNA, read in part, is TGTGCCAGCAGTGAAGGGCGGTGGCACACTGAA. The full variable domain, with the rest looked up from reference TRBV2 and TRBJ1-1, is EPEVTQTPSHQVTQMGQEVILRCVPISNHLYFYWYRQILGQKVEFLVSFYNNEISEKSEIFDDQFSVERPDGSNFTLKIRSTKLEDSAMYFCASSEGRWHTEAFFGQGTRLTVV.

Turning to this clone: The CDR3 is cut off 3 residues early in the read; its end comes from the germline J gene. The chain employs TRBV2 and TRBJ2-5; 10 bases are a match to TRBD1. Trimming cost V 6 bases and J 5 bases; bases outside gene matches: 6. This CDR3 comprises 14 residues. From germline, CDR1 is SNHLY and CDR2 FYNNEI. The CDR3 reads CASRRDRGSETQYF. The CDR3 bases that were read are TGTGCCAGCAGAAGGGACAGGGGTTCTGAGACC.

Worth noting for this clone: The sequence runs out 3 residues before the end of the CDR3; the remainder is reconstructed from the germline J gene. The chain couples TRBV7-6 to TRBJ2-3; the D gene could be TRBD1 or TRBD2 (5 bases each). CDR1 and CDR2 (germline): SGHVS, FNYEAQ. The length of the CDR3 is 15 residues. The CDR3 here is CASSSRREWRETQYF. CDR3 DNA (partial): TGTGCCAGCAGCTCACGCAGGGAGTGGCGAGAGACG. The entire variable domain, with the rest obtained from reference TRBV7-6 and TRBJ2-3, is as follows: GAGVSQSPRYKVTKRGQDVALRCDPISGHVSLYWYRQALGQGPEFLTYFNYEAQQDKSGLPNDRFSAERPEGSISTLTIQRTEQRDSAMYRCASSSRREWRETQYFGPGTRLTVL.